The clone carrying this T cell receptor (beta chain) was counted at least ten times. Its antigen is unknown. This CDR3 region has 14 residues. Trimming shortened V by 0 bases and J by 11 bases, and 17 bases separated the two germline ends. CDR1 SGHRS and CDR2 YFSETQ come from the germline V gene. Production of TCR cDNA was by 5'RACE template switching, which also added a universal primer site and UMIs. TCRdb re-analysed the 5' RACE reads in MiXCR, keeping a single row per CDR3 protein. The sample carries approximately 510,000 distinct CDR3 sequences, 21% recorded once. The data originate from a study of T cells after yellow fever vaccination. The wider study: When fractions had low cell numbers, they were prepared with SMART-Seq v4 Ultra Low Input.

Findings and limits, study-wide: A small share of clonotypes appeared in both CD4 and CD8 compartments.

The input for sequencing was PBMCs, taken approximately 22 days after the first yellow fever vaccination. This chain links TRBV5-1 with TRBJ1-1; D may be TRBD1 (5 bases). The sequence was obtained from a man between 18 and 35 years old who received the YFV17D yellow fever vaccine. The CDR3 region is CASSLGPEAGPAFF. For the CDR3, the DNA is TGCGCCAGCAGCTTGGGGCCCGAGGCGGGGCCGGCTTTCTTT.